Listed here are 3 T cell receptor beta chains from one sample, sequenced in a study of post-analysis software for immune sequencing data. Study results and limitations: Relative to controls, patients had five TRBV segments at higher frequency, with TRBV5-6, TRBV5-1 and TRBV20-1 among these.

These receptors are not linked to any known antigen. Unique molecular identifiers tagged the TCR beta cDNA libraries. One entry per CDR3 protein results from TCRdb running MiXCR on the PCR reads. The table lists hundreds of thousands of distinct CDR3 sequences, approximately 30% of them singletons. Source material: blood. The receptors here all came from a girl aged 5 to 17 with multiple sclerosis.

This clonotype was seen repeatedly, ten times or more. The chain links TRBV5-1 to TRBJ2-3; D is undetermined. Trimming pared 0 bases from V and 5 bases from J, leaving 7 bases between. Germline lookup yields CDR1 SGHRS and CDR2 YFSETQ. The CDR3 has 13 residues. Written as DNA, the CDR3 is TGCGCCAGCAGCTTGGAGGTCCGAGATACGCAGTATTTT. Protein product: CASSLEVRDTQYF.

This clonotype was detected only a few times. This chain joins TRBV5-5 and TRBJ1-2, with D uncertain. The V gene's germline CDR1 is SGHKS and CDR2 YYEKEE (reference sequence). The CDR3 has 14 residues. The V end lost 1 base, the J end lost 4 bases, and 11 bases lay between the germline ends. DNA for the CDR3: TGTGCCAGCAGCTTGAGTGAGGGTGGCTATGGCTACACCTTC. It codes for CASSLSEGGYGYTF. Combining the CDR3 with reference TRBV5-5 and TRBJ1-2 gives the whole variable domain DAGVTQSPTHLIKTRGQQVTLRCSPISGHKSVSWYQQVLGQGPQFIFQYYEKEERGRGNFPDRFSARQFPNYSSELNVNALLLGDSALYLCASSLSEGGYGYTFGSGTRLTVV.

The chain joins TRBV20-1 to TRBJ2-1; possible D gene TRBD2, 6 bases. V lost 4 bases to trimming and J lost 3 bases, with 10 bases between them. This CDR3 region has 13 residues. Germline V gene sequence: CDR1 DFQATT, CDR2 SNEGSKA (reference sequence). The CDR3 region is CSATGVFYNEQFF. The CDR3 DNA follows: TGCAGTGCTACGGGAGTTTTCTACAATGAGCAGTTCTTC.